This T cell receptor (beta chain) emerged from a study of T-cell memory formation after mild COVID-19. TCRdb itself ran the 5' RACE reads through MiXCR, one entry per CDR3 protein. The repertoire consists of hundreds of thousands of distinct CDR3 sequences, with about 20% occurring once and the leading ten covering roughly an eighth. Material for sequencing was PBMCs or a T cell subset sorted from them (not recorded which). The sequence came from an adult woman who had mild COVID-19 (a few samples of this study predate the infection). Cell type and time point are not known.

The CDR3 loop is CSVGERGNSYNEQFF. Here the CDR3 DNA reads TGCAGCGTTGGCGAGCGGGGGAACTCCTACAATGAGCAGTTCTTC. This chain connects TRBV29-1 to TRBJ2-1; 8 bases map to TRBD2. From germline, CDR1 is SQVTM and CDR2 ANQGSEA. CDR3 length: 15 amino acids. The V and J ends lost 4 bases and 0 bases, in that order; junction bases with no gene match: 5.